A selection of T cell receptor beta chains follows, all from one sample in a study of blood T cell repertoires in COVID-19. Assay used: immunoSEQ multiplex PCR; TCRdb lists only in-frame clones, some missing. This table has around 250,000 clones, around 84% appearing once. Sequencing was carried out using peripheral blood. The receptors originated from a woman between 18 and 29 years old with acute or convalescent COVID-19. The CDR3 runs from the conserved cysteine through the conserved F or W. The order of the fields is D gene, V gene, J gene, clone size, CDR3 DNA, CDR3 protein. D genes are given only for firm matches. A row's size may be missing; if present it is once, few, many or a size class.

d_call: .
v_call: TRBV14
j_call: TRBJ2-7
clone_size: few
cdr3_nt: TGTGCCAGCAGCCAGGGGCCGGAATACTGGAAGTCCGAGCAGTACTTC
cdr3_aa: CASSQGPEYWKSEQYF

d_call: TRBD1
v_call: TRBV28
j_call: TRBJ2-1
clone_size: .
cdr3_nt: TGTGCCAGCAATACCCCGGGACAGGGGAACAATGAGCAGTTCTTC
cdr3_aa: CASNTPGQGNNEQFF

d_call: .
v_call: TRBV30
j_call: TRBJ1-2
clone_size: once
cdr3_nt: TGTGCCTGGACCGAGAGGGTGTGGGGCTACACCTTC
cdr3_aa: CAWTERVWGYTF

d_call: .
v_call: TRBV28
j_call: TRBJ1-1
clone_size: few
cdr3_nt: TGTGCCAGCTCCACGGCGGAGGCGAGGAACACTGAAGCTTTCTTT
cdr3_aa: CASSTAEARNTEAFF

d_call: .
v_call: TRBV2
j_call: TRBJ2-2
clone_size: .
cdr3_nt: TGTGCCAGCAGGACAGTTGTACCCGGGGAGCTGTTTTTT
cdr3_aa: CASRTVVPGELFF

d_call: TRBD2
v_call: TRBV15
j_call: TRBJ2-1
clone_size: .
cdr3_nt: TGTGCCACCAGCAGATATATAACTAGCGGGGGATACAATGAGCAGTTCTTC
cdr3_aa: CATSRYITSGGYNEQFF

d_call: .
v_call: TRBV6-2/TRBV6-3
j_call: TRBJ2-2
clone_size: .
cdr3_nt: TGTGCCAGCAGTTACCCACTCCGAAGTGAGTGGGAGCGGGAGCTGTTTTTT
cdr3_aa: CASSYPLRSEWERELFF

d_call: .
v_call: TRBV3-1/TRBV3-2
j_call: TRBJ2-1
clone_size: .
cdr3_nt: TGTGCCAGCAGCCAAATCGTCGGTTCAGTGGGGGGTGAGCAGTTCTTC
cdr3_aa: CASSQIVGSVGGEQFF

d_call: .
v_call: TRBV4-2
j_call: TRBJ1-1
clone_size: .
cdr3_nt: TGTGCCAGCAGCCCCACGGGAGGGCCGAACACTGAAGCTTTCTTT
cdr3_aa: CASSPTGGPNTEAFF

d_call: .
v_call: TRBV29-1
j_call: TRBJ2-3
clone_size: .
cdr3_nt: TGCAGCGTGCAGGAGGCCAGCACAGATACGCAGTATTTT
cdr3_aa: CSVQEASTDTQYF

d_call: TRBD2
v_call: TRBV7-2
j_call: TRBJ2-1
clone_size: .
cdr3_nt: TGTGCCAGCAGCTTACCTGTAGCGGGAGTTCGGAATGAGCAGTTCTTC
cdr3_aa: CASSLPVAGVRNEQFF

d_call: TRBD2
v_call: TRBV7-9
j_call: TRBJ2-3
clone_size: once
cdr3_nt: TGTGCCAGCAGCTTAGGCCCTAGCGGCTCCACAGATACGCAGTATTTT
cdr3_aa: CASSLGPSGSTDTQYF

d_call: .
v_call: TRBV9
j_call: TRBJ2-4
clone_size: .
cdr3_nt: TGTGCCAGCAGCGTAGGGACCAGGGGAACGGGAAACATTCAGTACTTC
cdr3_aa: CASSVGTRGTGNIQYF

d_call: .
v_call: TRBV14
j_call: TRBJ1-1
clone_size: .
cdr3_nt: TGTGCCAGCACCCCGGGGGGCACTGAAGCTTTCTTT
cdr3_aa: CASTPGGTEAFF

d_call: .
v_call: TRBV27
j_call: TRBJ1-3
clone_size: .
cdr3_nt: TGTGCCAGCAGTTTAGGGGGGGCTGGAAACACCATATATTTT
cdr3_aa: CASSLGGAGNTIYF

d_call: TRBD2
v_call: TRBV2
j_call: TRBJ2-3
clone_size: .
cdr3_nt: TGTGCCAGCCGAGAAGGGTGGCTAGCGGGCACAGATACGCAGTATTTT
cdr3_aa: CASREGWLAGTDTQYF

d_call: TRBD1
v_call: TRBV24-1
j_call: TRBJ2-5
clone_size: .
cdr3_nt: TGTGCCACCAGTGACGCCGGGACAGGGCAACAAGAGACCCAGTACTTC
cdr3_aa: CATSDAGTGQQETQYF

d_call: .
v_call: TRBV5-8
j_call: TRBJ2-3
clone_size: .
cdr3_nt: TGTGCCAGCAGCTTGGTGGGAGGACTGATCACAGATACGCAGTATTTT
cdr3_aa: CASSLVGGLITDTQYF

d_call: .
v_call: TRBV4-1
j_call: TRBJ2-4
clone_size: few
cdr3_nt: TGCGCCAGCAGCCAAGGGGGTGAGGGAGTTAGGCCCAAAAACATTCAGTACTTC
cdr3_aa: CASSQGGEGVRPKNIQYF

d_call: .
v_call: TRBV19
j_call: TRBJ2-3
clone_size: once
cdr3_nt: TGTGCCAGTAGTATACTCAACTGGGGTAGCGAGGGTTCTAGCACAGATACGCAGTATTTT
cdr3_aa: CASSILNWGSEGSSTDTQYF

d_call: TRBD2
v_call: TRBV6-6
j_call: TRBJ2-3
clone_size: few
cdr3_nt: TGTGCCAGCAGTCGGTGGGGGGAGGGACTCGCAAGAGATACGCAGTATTTT
cdr3_aa: CASSRWGEGLARDTQYF

d_call: .
v_call: TRBV5-1
j_call: TRBJ2-7
clone_size: .
cdr3_nt: TGCGCCAGCAGCCCTACGGGAGATCACAACGAGCAGTACTTC
cdr3_aa: CASSPTGDHNEQYF

d_call: .
v_call: TRBV4-3
j_call: TRBJ2-7
clone_size: .
cdr3_nt: TGCGCCAGCAGCCAAGATGTGGCGGGGAGTTCGTACTTC
cdr3_aa: CASSQDVAGSSYF

d_call: .
v_call: TRBV7-9
j_call: TRBJ2-7
clone_size: .
cdr3_nt: TGTGCCAGCACAGCGTCCTACGAGCAGTACTTC
cdr3_aa: CASTASYEQYF

d_call: .
v_call: TRBV28
j_call: TRBJ2-5
clone_size: .
cdr3_nt: TGTGCCAGCAGTCCCCCAGCAAGCGTGGGTCAAGAGACCCAGTACTTC
cdr3_aa: CASSPPASVGQETQYF

d_call: TRBD2
v_call: TRBV5-5
j_call: TRBJ2-3
clone_size: .
cdr3_nt: TGTGCCAGCAGCTTTAGTAGCGGGACAGATACGCAGTATTTT
cdr3_aa: CASSFSSGTDTQYF

d_call: TRBD1
v_call: TRBV9
j_call: TRBJ2-2
clone_size: .
cdr3_nt: TGTGCCAGCAGCGCCGGGACAGTGAACACCGGGGAGCTGTTTTTT
cdr3_aa: CASSAGTVNTGELFF

d_call: .
v_call: TRBV5-1
j_call: TRBJ1-2
clone_size: .
cdr3_nt: TGCGCCAGCGCCTCAATGGGGCAGGCATATGGCTACACCTTC
cdr3_aa: CASASMGQAYGYTF

d_call: .
v_call: TRBV6-2/TRBV6-3
j_call: TRBJ2-5
clone_size: once
cdr3_nt: TGTGCCAGCACCCCCCTCGGGGTCGGAGAGACCCAGTACTTC
cdr3_aa: CASTPLGVGETQYF

d_call: .
v_call: TRBV27
j_call: TRBJ1-5
clone_size: .
cdr3_nt: TGTGCCAGCAGTTTATGGGGCGGTCAGCCCCAGCATTTT
cdr3_aa: CASSLWGGQPQHF

d_call: TRBD2
v_call: TRBV13
j_call: TRBJ2-1
clone_size: .
cdr3_nt: TGTGCCAGCAGCCCTCGGGGGGGAGAGGGGTCGTATGAGCAGTTCTTC
cdr3_aa: CASSPRGGEGSYEQFF

d_call: TRBD1
v_call: TRBV7-2
j_call: TRBJ1-2
clone_size: .
cdr3_nt: TGTGCCAGCAGCTTAGGACAGGGAGGCTATGGCTACACCTTC
cdr3_aa: CASSLGQGGYGYTF

d_call: .
v_call: TRBV10-3
j_call: TRBJ1-6
clone_size: .
cdr3_nt: TGTGCCATCAGGGACAGCGTCGATAATTCACCCCTCCACTTT
cdr3_aa: CAIRDSVDNSPLHF